Each of the 27 T cell receptor beta chains below was sequenced from the same sample in a study of CD8 T cells in ankylosing spondylitis. Via MiXCR, TCRdb re-called the 5' RACE reads, giving one row per CDR3 protein. This table has hundreds of thousands of distinct CDR3 sequences, around 18% appearing once. The sequencing sample was made of blood, either unsorted or a sorted T cell fraction (not recorded which). The receptors were sampled from a male donor with ankylosing spondylitis or in good health (not recorded which).

Only a few counts were recorded for this clonotype. The chain links TRBV7-3 to TRBJ2-3; 9 bases line up with TRBD2. Germline V gives CDR1 SGHTA, CDR2 FQGTGA. V was clipped by 3 bases and J by 1 base; unmatched bases: 2. The CDR3 is 15 amino acids. The CDR3 nucleotides read TGTGCCAGCAGCTTTAGCGGGAGCGGCACAGATACGCAGTATTTT. Protein: CASSFSGSGTDTQYF.

This clonotype was found a few times. The CDR3 loop reads CARDNDTGELFF. CDR3 sequence (DNA): TGTGCCAGGGACAACGACACCGGGGAGCTGTTTTTT. This rearrangement joins TRBV7-9 to TRBJ2-2, with D maybe TRBD1 (5 bases). The CDR3 contains 12 residues. Per germline, CDR1 SEHNR and CDR2 FQNEAQ (reference sequence). V gave up 9 bases and J gave up 3 bases, with 8 bases separating them.

The chain links TRBV28 to TRBJ2-2; TRBD1 might be the D (6 bases). Germline CDR1 and CDR2: MDHEN and SYDVKM. V gave up 5 bases and J gave up 4 bases, with 14 bases separating them. The CDR3 is made up of 15 amino acids. In DNA form, the CDR3 reads TGTGCCAGCAGTACCCTAACAGGGTTCACCGGGGAGCTGTTTTTT. Protein: CASSTLTGFTGELFF. The complete variable domain, with remaining parts taken from reference TRBV28 and TRBJ2-2, reads DVKVTQSSRYLVKRTGEKVFLECVQDMDHENMFWYRQDPGLGLRLIYFSYDVKMKEKGDIPEGYSVSREKKERFSLILESASTNQTSMYLCASSTLTGFTGELFFGEGSRLTVL.

This clonotype appeared a few times. The CDR3 reads CASSFGGGNTGELFF. CDR3 nucleotides: TGTGCCAGCAGTTTCGGCGGGGGGAACACCGGGGAGCTGTTTTTT. The chain employs TRBV12-3 or TRBV12-4 and TRBJ2-2; 7 bases are a match to TRBD2. Trimming cost V 3 bases and J 1 base; bases outside gene matches: 2. The length of the CDR3 is 15 residues.

The chain uses TRBV7-2 and TRBJ2-3, with D perhaps TRBD1 or TRBD2 (6 bases each). The germline gives CDR1 SGHTA, CDR2 FQGNSA. CDR3 length: 15 amino acids. Trimming took off 3 bases at V and 4 bases at J, with 14 bases between the two ends. Written as DNA, the CDR3 is TGTGCCAGCAGCTTGAGAAAGGGGGGCCCAGATACGCAGTATTTT. This translates into CASSLRKGGPDTQYF.

This clonotype was counted a few times. The chain has TRBV24-1 and TRBJ2-7; unclear D gene. With 10 bases removed from V and 12 bases from J, the gap between germline ends came to 9 bases. The CDR3 consists of 8 residues. The germline CDR1 and CDR2 sequences are KGHDR and SFDVKD. The CDR3 region is CATTCRYV. Here the CDR3 DNA reads TGTGCCACTACTTGCCGGTACGTC.

V usage is TRBV5-1 and J usage is TRBJ2-1, with 8 bases identical to TRBD2. CDR3 length equals 16 residues. Germline-derived CDR1 and CDR2 are SGHRS and YFSETQ. After removal of 0 bases from V and 2 bases from J, the junction contained 4 bases not matched to a gene. The CDR3 coding sequence is TGCGCCAGCAGCTTGGATCCTAGCGGGCCCTACAATGAGCAGTTCTTC. Translating gives CASSLDPSGPYNEQFF. The full variable domain, completed using reference TRBV5-1 and TRBJ2-1, is KAGVTQTPRYLIKTRGQQVTLSCSPISGHRSVSWYQQTPGQGLQFLFEYFSETQRNKGNFPGRFSGRQFSNSRSEMNVSTLELGDSALYLCASSLDPSGPYNEQFFGPGTRLTVL.

The rearrangement uses TRBV12-3 or TRBV12-4 and TRBJ2-4; TRBD1 might be the D (7 bases). The CDR3 is made up of 14 amino acids. The V end was cut by 6 bases, the J end by 4 bases, with 13 bases between. CDR3: CASSPTGTKNIQYF. The CDR3 DNA is TGTGCCAGCAGCCCGACAGGGACTAAAAACATTCAGTACTTC.

Comments on this clonotype: Mismatch with germline at one junction end may stem from a read error. The V gene is TRBV7-9, the J gene TRBJ1-6; weak D call: TRBD1 (6 bases). CDR1 is SEHNR and CDR2 is FQNEAQ in the germline V gene (reference sequence). The CDR3 has 15 amino acids. This chain's CDR3 is CASSLGGDGYSPLHF. The CDR3 DNA reads TGTGCCAGTAGCTTAGGGGGGGACGGATATTCACCCCTCCACTTT.

This clonotype was seen a handful of times. The chain is built from TRBV5-1 and TRBJ2-1; D may be TRBD2 (6 bases). The CDR3 is made up of 17 amino acids. Trimming took off 2 bases at V and 5 bases at J, with 20 bases between the two ends. Germline CDR1 SGHRS, CDR2 YFSETQ. CDR3 in amino acids: CASSFRFPVGGDNEQFF. For the CDR3, the DNA is TGCGCCAGCAGCTTTCGGTTTCCTGTCGGAGGGGACAATGAGCAGTTCTTC.

The CDR3, as DNA: TGTGCCAGCAGTGAAACCAGGGGGCTAAGGGGCAATCAGCCCCAGCATTTT. Amino acids: CASSETRGLRGNQPQHF. The rearrangement uses TRBV2 and TRBJ1-5; 8 bases map to TRBD1. With V trimmed by 2 bases and J by 2 bases, 8 bases remained unmatched. Germline CDR1 reads SNHLY; CDR2 reads FYNNEI. There are 17 residues in the CDR3.

The CDR3 nucleotides read TGTGCCAGCAGGCCTATGGGACTAGCGAACTCCTACGAGCAGTACGTC. Protein: CASRPMGLANSYEQYV. V is TRBV2 and J is TRBJ2-7, with TRBD2 matching 10 bases. The CDR3 runs 16 residues. V lost 6 bases, J lost 0 bases, and 8 bases stayed unmatched. The germline gives CDR1 SNHLY, CDR2 FYNNEI.

CDR3 DNA sequence: TGCAGTGCTAGACAAATCTGGACAGGGGGCAGGAAAACTAATGAAAAACTGTTTTTT. This gives the protein CSARQIWTGGRKTNEKLFF. The chain recombines TRBV20-1 with TRBJ1-4; 11 nucleotides match TRBD1. Germline CDR1 and CDR2: DFQATT and SNEGSKA (reference sequence). The CDR3 totals 19 residues. Trimming removed 2 bases from V and 1 base from J; junction bases left unmatched: 12.

This clonotype appeared a few times. The chain joins TRBV5-5 to TRBJ2-3; 16 nucleotides match TRBD2. J gave up 3 bases and V 0 bases, and 4 bases lay outside the gene matches. CDR3 length equals 18 residues. Germline CDR1 reads SGHKS; CDR2 reads YYEKEE (reference sequence). The CDR3 reads CASSLVGLAGGPTDTQYF. In DNA form, the CDR3 reads TGTGCCAGCAGCTTGGTGGGACTAGCGGGAGGGCCAACAGATACGCAGTATTTT.

This clonotype was counted between two and nine times. The J gene is TRBJ2-4, the V gene TRBV3-1; D gene unclear. The CDR3 runs 13 residues. Per the germline V gene, CDR1 is LGHDT and CDR2 is YNNKEL (reference sequence). Trimming removed 4 bases from V and 2 bases from J, with 6 bases in between. This chain's CDR3 is CASSPSTKNIQYF. DNA for the CDR3: TGTGCCAGCAGCCCCAGTACCAAAAACATTCAGTACTTC.

This clonotype was counted once. This sequence joins TRBV6-5 and TRBJ2-2; 11 nucleotides align to TRBD2. In germline, CDR1 is MNHEY, CDR2 SVGAGI. The CDR3 spans 15 residues. V trimming: 3 bases; J trimming: 8 bases; junction bases outside the gene matches: 5. The CDR3 loop is CASSYRASGRGELFF. CDR3 DNA sequence: TGTGCCAGCAGTTATCGGGCTAGCGGGAGGGGGGAGCTGTTTTTT.

The chain recombines TRBV12-3 or TRBV12-4 with TRBJ2-4; 10 bases agree with TRBD1. Unmatched junction bases numbered 5, after V lost 5 bases and J lost 1 base. The length of the CDR3 is 16 residues. As DNA, the CDR3 is TGTGCCAGCAGTCCTGGGACAGGGGTCGCCAAAAACATTCAGTACTTC. Its protein is CASSPGTGVAKNIQYF.

The rearrangement links TRBV12-3 or TRBV12-4 to TRBJ2-1, with 8 nucleotides matching TRBD2. The CDR3 covers 15 residues. V trimming: 6 bases; J trimming: 6 bases; junction bases outside the gene matches: 10. The CDR3 DNA reads as TGTGCCAGCAGCTCAGCGGGAGTCCGGAGCAATGAGCAGTTCTTC. This encodes CASSSAGVRSNEQFF.

The genes are TRBV12-3 or TRBV12-4 and TRBJ2-1; either TRBD1 or TRBD2 may supply D (5 bases each). This CDR3 is 17 amino acids long. Trimming left V 2 bases short and J 0 bases short, with 14 bases between. The CDR3 region is CASSLRDQGSSYNEQFF. DNA for the CDR3: TGTGCCAGCAGTTTACGGGATCAGGGAAGCTCCTACAATGAGCAGTTCTTC.

This sequence joins TRBV6-1 and TRBJ1-1, with D possibly matching TRBD1 (5 bases). CDR3 size: 16 residues. V was trimmed by 7 bases and J by 0 bases, leaving 18 bases between them. Looked up from germline, CDR1 is MNHNS and CDR2 is SASEGT. CDR3 protein: CASTTPLRTMNTEAFF. The CDR3 bases are TGTGCCAGCACCACACCCTTAAGGACAATGAACACTGAAGCTTTCTTT.

This clonotype showed up many times. The V and J genes are TRBV24-1 and TRBJ2-1; D is unresolved. The germline gives CDR1 KGHDR, CDR2 SFDVKD. V lost 0 bases and J lost 6, with 2 bases in between. This CDR3 contains 12 residues. CDR3 sequence reads: CATSDLGNEQFF. The CDR3 region has the DNA TGTGCCACCAGTGATTTGGGCAATGAGCAGTTCTTC.

This clonotype was detected a few times. J is TRBJ2-7 and V is TRBV5-1; D may be TRBD1 (5 bases). The CDR3 extends over 12 amino acids. V was trimmed by 4 bases and J by 6 bases, leaving 11 bases between them. Germline loops: CDR1 SGHRS, CDR2 YFSETQ. CDR3 coding DNA: TGCGCCAGCAGCCCACAGGAAGGCGAGCAGTACGTC. It specifies CASSPQEGEQYV.

The V and J genes are TRBV2 and TRBJ2-5, with D possibly being TRBD1 (5 bases). CDR3 length: 15 residues. The germline V gene has CDR1 SNHLY and CDR2 FYNNEI. Trimming shortened V by 5 bases and J by 5 bases, and 18 bases separated the two germline ends. CDR3 DNA: TGTGCCAGCAGTCGTCGACAGACAACTTGGGAGACCCAGTACTTC. Its protein product is CASSRRQTTWETQYF.

The rearrangement uses TRBV4-2 and TRBJ2-3; 10 bases line up with TRBD2. J gave up 1 base and V 0 bases, and 10 bases lay outside the gene matches. CDR1 and CDR2 (germline): LGHNA, YNFKEQ. This CDR3 is 19 amino acids long. CDR3 sequence reads: CASSQDTAGGPFGTDTQYF. In DNA form, the CDR3 reads TGTGCCAGCAGCCAAGATACAGCGGGGGGGCCTTTCGGCACAGATACGCAGTATTTT.

This clonotype was detected a few times. J is TRBJ2-5 and V is TRBV10-3, with 7 nucleotides matching TRBD2. In germline, CDR1 is ENHRY, CDR2 SYGVKD. This CDR3 is 14 amino acids long. The ends lost 2 bases at V and 4 bases at J; junction bases unmatched: 4. The CDR3 bases are TGTGCCATCAGTGAGCGCGGGGGAATAGAGACCCAGTACTTC. Its protein product is CAISERGGIETQYF.

This clonotype was seen more than once but under ten times. The chain joins TRBV6-1 to TRBJ2-7; no firm D call. V was pared by 4 bases and J by 0 bases, with 7 bases between. The CDR3 consists of 13 residues. Germline V gene lookup returns CDR1 MNHNS and CDR2 SASEGT. Here the CDR3 DNA reads TGTGCCAGCAGTGCAAGGAGCTCCTACGAGCAGTACGTC. This sequence encodes CASSARSSYEQYV.

This clonotype turned up a few times. The rearrangement joins TRBV15 to TRBJ2-2; D ambiguous. Germline loops: CDR1 LNHNV, CDR2 YYDKDF (reference sequence). The V gene lost 0 bases and the J gene lost 4 bases, with 6 bases spanning the gap. The CDR3 sequence is 14 residues long. DNA of the CDR3: TGTGCCACCAGCAGAGATCAAAGCACCGGGGAGCTGTTTTTT. The encoded protein is CATSRDQSTGELFF.